The entry below gives a single T cell receptor beta chain sequence along with its context. The target antigen is unknown. This sample was included in a study of post-analysis software for immune sequencing data. The wider study: Included courses were relapsing-remitting and secondary progressive multiple sclerosis; progressive-relapsing multiple sclerosis was also included.

Presence of unique molecular identifiers characterized the TCR beta cDNA libraries. TCRdb itself ran the PCR reads through MiXCR, one entry per CDR3 protein. The repertoire holds hundreds of thousands of distinct CDR3 sequences, with 40% to 50% as singletons. CDR1 is SQVTM and CDR2 is ANQGSEA in the germline V gene. The CDR3 totals 14 residues. Trimming took 3 bases from V and 2 from J; bases not matched to a gene: 7. Study-wide results and caveats: Multiple sclerosis was associated with a significant reduction in normalized Chao1 diversity relative to controls. Clustering by F measure revealed strong co-clustering among samples prepared together in one batch. In patients, TRBV5-6, TRBV5-1 and TRBV20-1 belonged to five TRBV segments found more frequently than in controls.

The chain joins TRBV29-1 to TRBJ2-7, with 7 nucleotides matching TRBD1. Specimen: blood. The clonotype comes from a girl aged 5-17 years with multiple sclerosis. The CDR3 loop is CSVDGTQGPYEQYF. CDR3 bases: TGCAGCGTTGATGGGACACAGGGGCCCTACGAGCAGTACTTC.